These 14 T cell receptor beta chains originate from one sample sequenced in a study of cytomegalovirus exposure and HLA in healthy donors. Primers included in the PCR were 60 Vbeta and 13 Jbeta primers. TCRdb's copy holds only in-frame clones and misses some; the assay was immunoSEQ multiplex PCR. This sample has approximately 250,000 clones; 78% occur once, and the top ten carry under 0.6%. Input material: PBMCs. The receptors originated from a boy aged 10-17 years in good health and CMV-seronegative.

This CDR3 reads CASSLGQGGEAFF. CDR3 coding DNA: TGCGCCAGCAGCTTGGGCCAGGGTGGAGAAGCTTTCTTT. The chain joins TRBV5-1 to TRBJ1-1; possible D gene TRBD1, 5 bases. The germline gives CDR1 SGHRS, CDR2 YFSETQ. The V end lost 0 bases, the J end lost 8 bases, and 11 bases lay between the germline ends. This CDR3 spans 13 amino acids.

The chain carries TRBV30 and TRBJ1-1; 7 bases are a match to TRBD1. V dropped 0 bases and J dropped 7; count of bases not matched to a gene: 23. This CDR3 region has 19 residues. CDR1 GTSNPN and CDR2 SVGIG come from the germline V gene (reference sequence). DNA of the CDR3: TGTGCCTGGAGTGTGGGGCCGGGATTCGGAGTGGAGAGGGGGCGTGAAGCTTTCTTT. Amino acids: CAWSVGPGFGVERGREAFF.

The count of this clone is one. This chain joins TRBV10-3 and TRBJ2-7, with 12 bases matching TRBD2. The trim removed 8 bases at V and 5 bases at J, leaving 13 bases unmatched. CDR3 length: 16 residues. Germline-derived CDR1 and CDR2 are ENHRY and SYGVKD. The CDR3 protein is CAISPSGRGHVDEQYF. CDR3 coding DNA: TGTGCCATCTCTCCTAGCGGGAGGGGGCATGTAGACGAGCAGTACTTC.

In the case of this clone: In the same sample, other DNA sequences code for this CDR3. The J gene is TRBJ2-5, the V gene TRBV5-4, with 8 bases lining up with TRBD2. After removal of 0 bases from V and 5 bases from J, the junction contained 9 bases not matched to a gene. The CDR3 is 16 amino acids. The germline gives CDR1 SGHNT, CDR2 YYREEE (reference sequence). The DNA for the CDR3 is TGTGCCAGCAGCTTGGACGGGGGGCCGGGAGGGGAGACCCAGTACTTC. It is translated as CASSLDGGPGGETQYF.

This chain joins TRBV16 and TRBJ1-2, with 9 bases fitting TRBD1. CDR1 and CDR2 (germline): KGHSY, FQNENV. V trimming: 5 bases; J trimming: 3 bases; junction bases outside the gene matches: 7. The CDR3 runs 15 residues. CDR3 sequence (DNA): TGTGCCAGCAGCGAAGGCGGGACAGGGTACTATGGCTACACCTTC. Translation gives CASSEGGTGYYGYTF.

The chain uses TRBV15 and TRBJ2-3, with 12 positions matching TRBD1. The germline gives CDR1 LNHNV, CDR2 YYDKDF (reference sequence). The CDR3 has 18 amino acids. The trim removed 0 bases at V and 3 bases at J, leaving 7 bases unmatched. The CDR3: CATSRDRDRGPGTDTQYF. The CDR3 DNA is TGTGCCACCAGCAGAGATAGGGACAGGGGGCCGGGGACAGATACGCAGTATTTT.

J is TRBJ1-2 and V is TRBV7-9; D unclear. Per germline, CDR1 SEHNR and CDR2 FQNEAQ (reference sequence). V lost 2 bases and J 5 bases, leaving 15 bases between the germline ends. The CDR3 sequence is 15 residues long. The CDR3 loop is CASSLRKEREYGYTF. Here the CDR3 DNA reads TGTGCCAGCAGCTTAAGGAAGGAACGGGAATATGGCTACACCTTC.

This clone was observed a few times. J is TRBJ1-2 and V is TRBV23-1; D may be TRBD1 (5 bases). TRBV23-1 is filed as an ORF, its function uncertain. Trimming left V 2 bases short and J 4 bases short, with 23 bases between. CDR3 length equals 18 residues. CDR3 residues: CASSQPASGGIHSYGYTF. In DNA form, the CDR3 reads TGCGCCAGCAGTCAACCAGCCTCGGGGGGGATCCATAGCTATGGCTACACCTTC.

The rearrangement joins TRBV7-8 to TRBJ2-5, with D unclear. The J call is doubtful: the DNA matches TRBJ2-7 better. CDR3 length: 14 amino acids. Per the germline V gene, CDR1 is SGHVS and CDR2 is FQNEAQ. The CDR3 here is CASSLVLRLYEQYF. CDR3 DNA: TGTGCCAGCAGCTTAGTCCTTCGTTTGTACGAGCAGTACTTC.

The chain joins TRBV5-1 to TRBJ2-5; a possible D gene is TRBD2 (6 bases). From germline, CDR1 is SGHRS and CDR2 YFSETQ. V was pared by 0 bases and J by 1 base, with 10 bases between. This CDR3 comprises 15 residues. The CDR3: CASSLVPGGQETQYF. CDR3 sequence (DNA): TGCGCCAGCAGCTTGGTTCCCGGGGGCCAAGAGACCCAGTACTTC.

The CDR3 reads CASKGRGYEQYF. CDR3 coding DNA: TGTGCCAGCAAAGGGAGGGGCTACGAGCAGTACTTC. The genes are TRBV6-5 and TRBJ2-7; 7 nucleotides align to TRBD2. In germline, CDR1 is MNHEY, CDR2 SVGAGI. V dropped 7 bases and J dropped 3; count of bases not matched to a gene: 3. The CDR3 spans 12 residues.

This clone was detected a few times. The V call is TRBV15, the J call TRBJ1-1; D is ambiguous. This CDR3 spans 12 amino acids. Per germline, CDR1 LNHNV and CDR2 YYDKDF (reference sequence). V lost 0 bases and J 7 bases, leaving 6 bases between the germline ends. CDR3 coding DNA: TGTGCCACCAGCAGAGATCGGGTTGAAGCTTTCTTT. Residues: CATSRDRVEAFF.

The chain has TRBV4-1 and TRBJ2-5, with D possibly being TRBD2 (6 bases). V lost 0 bases and J lost 5, with 10 bases in between. Germline V gene sequence: CDR1 MGHRA, CDR2 YSYEKL. This CDR3 is built from 14 residues. The CDR3 is CASSQEPGVETQYF. The CDR3 DNA reads TGCGCCAGCAGCCAAGAACCGGGAGTGGAGACCCAGTACTTC.

The V gene is TRBV10-3, the J gene TRBJ2-1; 7 bases agree with TRBD2. The ends lost 2 bases at V and 1 base at J; junction bases unmatched: 5. The CDR3 runs to 16 residues. The V gene's germline CDR1 is ENHRY and CDR2 SYGVKD. In DNA, the CDR3 is TGTGCCATCAGTGAGCCTACTAGCGCATCCTACAATGAGCAGTTCTTC. Protein sequence: CAISEPTSASYNEQFF.